This T cell receptor beta chain was sequenced during a study of neurological immune-mediated disorders. Study-level results: Across subjects, no CDR3 amino acid sequence appeared in expanded clones of more than one subject, a finding that suggested private repertoires in all groups.

This clonotype was detected ten times or more. Its antigen is not identified. This CDR3 region has 17 residues. Per the germline V gene, CDR1 is SGHTA and CDR2 is FQGTGA. Trimming stripped 3 bases from V and 0 bases from J, with 16 bases between. The method for making cDNA was 5'RACE, and it used 10-nucleotide random UMIs. TCRdb redid the calling of the 5' RACE reads with MiXCR, one entry per CDR3 protein. The table records fewer than 65,000 distinct CDR3 sequences, less than 5% of them present only once. The chain combines TRBV7-3 with TRBJ2-3; no firm D call. The receptor was derived from a man in his forties or fifties with multiple sclerosis. The sequenced material came from PBMCs. The chain's CDR3 is CASSFGLGYFSTDTQYF. DNA of the CDR3: TGTGCCAGCAGCTTCGGGCTAGGATATTTCAGCACAGATACGCAGTATTTT.